This T cell receptor beta chain was found in a study of T cells after yellow fever vaccination. TCRdb re-called the 5' RACE reads with MiXCR, one entry per CDR3 protein. The top ten clones hold approximately 35% of a sample with about 160,000 distinct CDR3 sequences, 9.3% of them seen once. The CDR3 length is 14 residues. Germline loops: CDR1 SEHNR, CDR2 FQNEAQ (reference sequence). V gave up 6 bases and J gave up 5 bases, with 17 bases separating them. Ten or more counts support this clonotype. The sample in question was CD8+ T cells sorted from PBMCs, obtained 45 days after the yellow fever booster vaccination. This sequence originates from a man aged 18 to 29 who received the YFV17D yellow fever vaccine. The genes are TRBV7-9 and TRBJ2-7; D tentatively fits TRBD1 or TRBD2 (5 bases each). The CDR3 sequence is CASRGDVPLDEQYF. CDR3 coding DNA: TGTGCCAGCAGAGGGGACGTCCCCCTGGACGAGCAGTACTTC.